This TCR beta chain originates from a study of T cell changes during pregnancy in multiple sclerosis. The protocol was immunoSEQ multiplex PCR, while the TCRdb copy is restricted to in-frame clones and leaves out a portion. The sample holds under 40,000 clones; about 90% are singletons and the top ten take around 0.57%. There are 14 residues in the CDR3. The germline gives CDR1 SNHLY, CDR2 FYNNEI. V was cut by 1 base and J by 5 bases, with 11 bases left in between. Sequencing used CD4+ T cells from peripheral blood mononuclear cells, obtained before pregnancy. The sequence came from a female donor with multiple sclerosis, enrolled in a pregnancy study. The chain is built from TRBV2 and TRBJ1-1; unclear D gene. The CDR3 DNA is TGTGCCAGCAGTGAAGGGGGAGGGAGTACTGAAGCTTTCTTT. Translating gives CASSEGGGSTEAFF.